The rows below give T cell receptor beta chains drawn from one sample of a study of naive and memory T cell subsets. MiXCR, applied by TCRdb to the UMI-ligation and nested PCR reads, yields one record per CDR3 protein. The sample shows 150,000 or so distinct CDR3 sequences, approximately 22% of them seen only once. Sequencing was done on a sample of naive CD4+ T cells from blood. All receptors come from a human donor in good health. Both conserved end residues are part of each CDR3. D genes are given only for firm matches. Rows may omit the clone size; those that give it use once, few, many or a size class.

d_call: TRBD1
clone_size: few
v_call: TRBV7-9
j_call: TRBJ2-5
cdr3_aa: CASSPGDSRGTQYF
cdr3_nt: TGTGCCAGCAGCCCTGGGGACAGTCGAGGGACCCAGTACTTC

d_call: TRBD1
clone_size: many
v_call: TRBV7-6
j_call: TRBJ2-2
cdr3_aa: CASSTTTGSPRELFF
cdr3_nt: TGTGCCAGCAGCACAACGACAGGGTCCCCCCGGGAGCTGTTTTTT

d_call: -
clone_size: -
v_call: TRBV28
j_call: TRBJ2-3
cdr3_aa: CASSPPILDTQYF
cdr3_nt: TGTGCCAGCAGCCCTCCCATTCTTGATACGCAGTATTTT

d_call: TRBD1
clone_size: -
v_call: TRBV19
j_call: TRBJ1-1
cdr3_aa: CASSLYGGTGGTEAFF
cdr3_nt: TGTGCCAGTAGTCTCTACGGCGGGACAGGCGGCACTGAAGCTTTCTTT

d_call: TRBD2
clone_size: -
v_call: TRBV5-1
j_call: TRBJ2-2
cdr3_aa: CASSGRLGLNTGELFF
cdr3_nt: TGCGCCAGCAGCGGCAGGTTGGGACTAAACACCGGGGAGCTGTTTTTT

d_call: -
clone_size: few
v_call: TRBV20-1
j_call: TRBJ2-5
cdr3_aa: CSARVGAETQYF
cdr3_nt: TGCAGTGCTAGAGTAGGGGCGGAGACCCAGTACTTC

d_call: -
clone_size: few
v_call: TRBV7-9
j_call: TRBJ1-3
cdr3_aa: CASSPGNTIYF
cdr3_nt: TGTGCCAGCAGTCCGGGAAACACCATATATTTT

d_call: TRBD2
clone_size: -
v_call: TRBV9
j_call: TRBJ2-1
cdr3_aa: CASSNGLAGGNEQFF
cdr3_nt: TGTGCCAGCAGCAATGGACTAGCGGGAGGGAATGAGCAGTTCTTC

d_call: -
clone_size: many
v_call: TRBV20-1
j_call: TRBJ1-2
cdr3_aa: CSATTANYGYTF
cdr3_nt: TGCAGTGCTACGACAGCAAACTATGGCTACACCTTC

d_call: -
clone_size: -
v_call: TRBV24-1
j_call: TRBJ1-1
cdr3_aa: CATSYGDRAFF
cdr3_nt: TGTGCCACCAGTTATGGGGATAGGGCTTTCTTT

d_call: TRBD1
clone_size: -
v_call: TRBV29-1
j_call: TRBJ2-3
cdr3_aa: CSVDRGRSIDTQYF
cdr3_nt: TGCAGCGTGGACAGGGGACGGTCGATCGATACGCAGTATTTT

d_call: TRBD2
clone_size: few
v_call: TRBV7-8
j_call: TRBJ2-3
cdr3_aa: CASSFPSGRAPDTQYF
cdr3_nt: TGTGCCAGCAGCTTCCCTAGCGGGAGGGCCCCAGATACGCAGTATTTT

d_call: TRBD1
clone_size: few
v_call: TRBV5-1
j_call: TRBJ1-1
cdr3_aa: CASSLRTGVDTEAFF
cdr3_nt: TGCGCCAGCAGCTTGAGGACAGGGGTGGACACTGAAGCTTTCTTT

d_call: TRBD2
clone_size: -
v_call: TRBV6-2/TRBV6-3
j_call: TRBJ2-7
cdr3_aa: CASSALRDYPYEQYF
cdr3_nt: TGTGCCAGCAGCGCACTCCGGGACTATCCCTACGAGCAGTACTTC

d_call: -
clone_size: few
v_call: TRBV28
j_call: TRBJ1-6
cdr3_aa: CASSFGSGIVSPLHF
cdr3_nt: TGTGCCAGCAGTTTCGGGTCGGGAATCGTTTCACCCCTCCACTTT

d_call: TRBD2
clone_size: -
v_call: TRBV20-1
j_call: TRBJ2-7
cdr3_aa: CSARGTSVIYEQYF
cdr3_nt: TGCAGTGCTAGAGGGACTAGCGTAATCTACGAGCAGTACTTC

d_call: TRBD2
clone_size: many
v_call: TRBV28
j_call: TRBJ2-6
cdr3_aa: CASSSSGVAGISGANVLTF
cdr3_nt: TGTGCCAGCAGTTCCTCAGGGGTAGCGGGAATATCTGGGGCCAACGTCCTGACTTTC

d_call: TRBD2
clone_size: many
v_call: TRBV25-1
j_call: TRBJ2-1
cdr3_aa: CASSEWTSGSFNEQFF
cdr3_nt: TGTGCCAGCAGTGAATGGACTAGCGGGAGCTTCAATGAGCAGTTCTTC

d_call: TRBD1
clone_size: many
v_call: TRBV29-1
j_call: TRBJ1-4
cdr3_aa: CSVGGQGKEKLFF
cdr3_nt: TGCAGCGTTGGGGGACAGGGGAAAGAAAAACTGTTTTTT

d_call: -
clone_size: -
v_call: TRBV7-9
j_call: TRBJ2-1
cdr3_aa: CASTGGYTPEQFF
cdr3_nt: TGTGCCAGCACTGGCGGGTACACGCCGGAGCAGTTCTTC

d_call: -
clone_size: -
v_call: TRBV27
j_call: TRBJ1-5
cdr3_aa: CASSHKTWADSNQPQHF
cdr3_nt: TGTGCCAGCAGTCATAAAACGTGGGCAGATAGCAATCAGCCCCAGCATTTT

d_call: TRBD1
clone_size: few
v_call: TRBV7-2
j_call: TRBJ2-6
cdr3_aa: CASSLRQGTGANVLTF
cdr3_nt: TGTGCCAGCAGCTTACGACAGGGGACTGGGGCCAACGTCCTGACTTTC

d_call: -
clone_size: -
v_call: TRBV3-1
j_call: TRBJ2-1
cdr3_aa: CASSPNLNEQFF
cdr3_nt: TGTGCCAGCAGCCCTAACCTGAATGAGCAGTTCTTC

d_call: TRBD1
clone_size: few
v_call: TRBV11-1
j_call: TRBJ1-1
cdr3_aa: CASSFWDRNTEAFF
cdr3_nt: TGTGCCAGCAGCTTTTGGGACAGAAACACTGAAGCTTTCTTT

d_call: -
clone_size: few
v_call: TRBV20-1
j_call: TRBJ1-6
cdr3_aa: CSARDPGSSSYNSPLHF
cdr3_nt: TGCAGTGCTAGAGATCCGGGGTCGAGCTCCTATAATTCACCCCTCCACTTT

d_call: TRBD1
clone_size: -
v_call: TRBV7-9
j_call: TRBJ1-3
cdr3_aa: CASSAGTALYSGNTIYF
cdr3_nt: TGTGCCAGCAGCGCAGGGACAGCACTATACTCTGGAAACACCATATATTTT

d_call: -
clone_size: few
v_call: TRBV27
j_call: TRBJ2-7
cdr3_aa: CASSLWGSPYEQYF
cdr3_nt: TGTGCCAGCAGTTTATGGGGCAGCCCCTACGAGCAGTACTTC

d_call: TRBD2
clone_size: -
v_call: TRBV6-6
j_call: TRBJ2-1
cdr3_aa: CASSYPRLAGLNEQFF
cdr3_nt: TGTGCCAGCAGTTACCCCCGACTAGCGGGTCTCAATGAGCAGTTCTTC

d_call: -
clone_size: -
v_call: TRBV6-6
j_call: TRBJ1-5
cdr3_aa: CASSYSDRSNQPQHF
cdr3_nt: TGTGCCAGCAGTTACTCGGACAGAAGCAATCAGCCCCAGCATTTT

d_call: -
clone_size: many
v_call: TRBV7-3
j_call: TRBJ2-7
cdr3_aa: CASSLTGGRTYEQYF
cdr3_nt: TGTGCCAGCAGCTTAACGGGGGGTCGGACCTACGAGCAGTACTTC

d_call: -
clone_size: -
v_call: TRBV21-1
j_call: TRBJ2-1
cdr3_aa: CASSPRPTGRSRNEQFF
cdr3_nt: TGTGCCAGCAGTCCTCGGCCCACGGGCCGCTCGAGGAATGAGCAGTTCTTC

d_call: -
clone_size: -
v_call: TRBV18
j_call: TRBJ1-4
cdr3_aa: CASSPEAGKGEKLFF
cdr3_nt: TGTGCCAGCTCACCAGAAGCCGGGAAGGGTGAAAAACTGTTTTTT

d_call: -
clone_size: -
v_call: TRBV5-1
j_call: TRBJ2-3
cdr3_aa: CASGGTASTDTQYF
cdr3_nt: TGCGCCAGCGGAGGCACAGCTAGCACAGATACGCAGTATTTT

d_call: TRBD1
clone_size: -
v_call: TRBV6-5
j_call: TRBJ1-1
cdr3_aa: CASSYLGQGGAEAFF
cdr3_nt: TGTGCCAGCAGTTATCTTGGACAGGGGGGGGCTGAAGCTTTCTTT

d_call: -
clone_size: few
v_call: TRBV28
j_call: TRBJ1-5
cdr3_aa: CASRLSGQPQHF
cdr3_nt: TGTGCCAGCAGGCTGTCTGGTCAGCCCCAGCATTTT

d_call: -
clone_size: many
v_call: TRBV7-2
j_call: TRBJ1-5
cdr3_aa: CASSLGPQPQHF
cdr3_nt: TGTGCCAGCAGCTTAGGACCTCAGCCCCAGCATTTT

d_call: -
clone_size: few
v_call: TRBV3-1
j_call: TRBJ2-7
cdr3_aa: CASSQVSEQYF
cdr3_nt: TGTGCCAGCAGCCAAGTTAGTGAGCAGTACTTC

d_call: -
clone_size: -
v_call: TRBV27
j_call: TRBJ1-4
cdr3_aa: CASSLIVRGVNEKLFF
cdr3_nt: TGTGCCAGCAGTTTAATCGTCAGGGGTGTCAATGAAAAACTGTTTTTT

d_call: -
clone_size: few
v_call: TRBV25-1
j_call: TRBJ2-7
cdr3_aa: CASSARPGSYEQYF
cdr3_nt: TGTGCCAGCAGTGCCCGTCCAGGCTCCTACGAGCAGTACTTC

d_call: TRBD1
clone_size: -
v_call: TRBV19
j_call: TRBJ2-5
cdr3_aa: CASSILGTGLKTQYF
cdr3_nt: TGTGCCAGTAGTATCCTTGGGACAGGGCTAAAGACCCAGTACTTC

d_call: -
clone_size: once
v_call: TRBV7-2
j_call: TRBJ2-3
cdr3_aa: CASSPEPLTLAKQYF
cdr3_nt: TGTGCCAGCAGCCCAGAACCCCTGACCCTAGCGAAACAGTATTTT

d_call: -
clone_size: -
v_call: TRBV7-8
j_call: TRBJ2-1
cdr3_aa: CASSSKGSTGLHEQFF
cdr3_nt: TGTGCCAGCAGCTCGAAAGGCTCCACCGGGCTTCATGAGCAGTTCTTC

d_call: -
clone_size: many
v_call: TRBV7-2
j_call: TRBJ2-1
cdr3_aa: CASSSYRVNEQFF
cdr3_nt: TGTGCCAGCAGCTCGTATCGCGTTAATGAGCAGTTCTTC

d_call: TRBD1
clone_size: -
v_call: TRBV7-3
j_call: TRBJ2-7
cdr3_aa: CASSVKTGVAPYEQYF
cdr3_nt: TGTGCCAGCAGCGTAAAGACAGGGGTCGCCCCTTACGAGCAGTACTTC

d_call: -
clone_size: -
v_call: TRBV2
j_call: TRBJ2-3
cdr3_aa: CASKFVESTDTQYF
cdr3_nt: TGTGCCAGCAAGTTCGTGGAAAGCACAGATACGCAGTATTTT

d_call: TRBD2
clone_size: few
v_call: TRBV2
j_call: TRBJ2-1
cdr3_aa: CASSESRLAGDYNEQFF
cdr3_nt: TGTGCCAGCAGTGAATCGAGGCTAGCGGGAGACTACAATGAGCAGTTCTTC

d_call: -
clone_size: many
v_call: TRBV5-1
j_call: TRBJ2-1
cdr3_aa: CASSLESSSYNEQFF
cdr3_nt: TGCGCCAGCAGCTTGGAGTCGAGCTCCTACAATGAGCAGTTCTTC

d_call: -
clone_size: -
v_call: TRBV5-4
j_call: TRBJ2-3
cdr3_aa: CASSARSYTDTQYF
cdr3_nt: TGTGCCAGCAGCGCTCGTAGTTACACAGATACGCAGTATTTT

d_call: -
clone_size: -
v_call: TRBV29-1
j_call: TRBJ2-3
cdr3_aa: CSVGGGHGSDTQYF
cdr3_nt: TGCAGCGTTGGTGGCGGGCATGGGTCAGATACGCAGTATTTT

d_call: TRBD1
clone_size: -
v_call: TRBV24-1
j_call: TRBJ2-1
cdr3_aa: CATGTAGYNEQFF
cdr3_nt: TGTGCCACCGGGACAGCTGGGTACAATGAGCAGTTCTTC

d_call: -
clone_size: -
v_call: TRBV20-1
j_call: TRBJ2-3
cdr3_aa: CSASRDTQYF
cdr3_nt: TGCAGTGCTAGCCGAGATACGCAGTATTTT